The rows below give T cell receptor beta chains drawn from one sample of a study of CD8+ T cells in alopecia areata. Some clones are missing from TCRdb's copy, which holds only in-frame ones; the method was immunoSEQ multiplex PCR. The sample comprises approximately 210,000 clones, around 60% of which are singletons, and 1.3% rests with the top ten. The specimen comprised CD4+ T cells sorted from blood, sampled around week 49, from a patient treated with tofacitinib. Receptors originate from a human donor with alopecia areata. Both conserved end residues are part of each CDR3. Each record gives: J gene, clone size, D gene, V gene, CDR3 DNA, CDR3 protein. D genes are given only for firm matches. Clone size is shown for a subset of rows, as once, few, many or a class of expanded clone.

J gene: TRBJ2-4; clone size: few; D gene: TRBD2; V gene: TRBV29-1; CDR3 DNA: TGCAGCGTAGCCCTTACGGCGGGGGGGACCAAAAACATTCAGTACTTC; CDR3 protein: CSVALTAGGTKNIQYF
J gene: TRBJ2-2; clone size: NA; D gene: NA; V gene: TRBV7-9; CDR3 DNA: TGTGCCAGCAGCTTAGGCTCCGGGACAACGAACACCGGGGAGCTGTTTTTT; CDR3 protein: CASSLGSGTTNTGELFF
J gene: TRBJ1-3; clone size: NA; D gene: NA; V gene: TRBV25-1; CDR3 DNA: TGTGCCAGCCGCTCTGGAAACACCATATATTTT; CDR3 protein: CASRSGNTIYF
J gene: TRBJ2-5; clone size: NA; D gene: NA; V gene: TRBV15; CDR3 DNA: TGTGCCACCAGCAGACTAGAACAGGGACTAGAGACCCAGTACTTC; CDR3 protein: CATSRLEQGLETQYF
J gene: TRBJ1-2; clone size: many; D gene: NA; V gene: TRBV10-3; CDR3 DNA: TGTGCCATCAGTGAGGGCACGAACTATGGCTACACCTTC; CDR3 protein: CAISEGTNYGYTF
J gene: TRBJ1-1; clone size: NA; D gene: NA; V gene: TRBV2; CDR3 DNA: TGTGCCAGCAGTGAATCGGAGGAAGGGTGGGCTTTCTTT; CDR3 protein: CASSESEEGWAFF
J gene: TRBJ2-7; clone size: few; D gene: NA; V gene: TRBV6-5; CDR3 DNA: TGTGCCAGCAGTCTTTTGGACAGCTACGAGCAGTACTTC; CDR3 protein: CASSLLDSYEQYF
J gene: TRBJ1-6; clone size: NA; D gene: NA; V gene: TRBV5-6; CDR3 DNA: TGTGCCAGCAGCTTGGACCACAATTCACCCCTCCACTTT; CDR3 protein: CASSLDHNSPLHF
J gene: TRBJ2-3; clone size: NA; D gene: NA; V gene: TRBV15; CDR3 DNA: TGTGCCACCAGCAGAGAGCCCGTAGCGGCCACAGATACGCAGTATTTT; CDR3 protein: CATSREPVAATDTQYF
J gene: TRBJ2-5; clone size: NA; D gene: NA; V gene: TRBV7-8; CDR3 DNA: TGTGCCAGCTGGGGCCCCGGGGCAGAGACCCAGTACTTC; CDR3 protein: CASWGPGAETQYF
J gene: TRBJ1-5; clone size: NA; D gene: NA; V gene: TRBV4-3; CDR3 DNA: TGCGCCAGCAGCCAACAGAGAGATAGCAATCAGCCCCAGCATTTT; CDR3 protein: CASSQQRDSNQPQHF
J gene: TRBJ1-2; clone size: NA; D gene: NA; V gene: TRBV4-3; CDR3 DNA: TGCGCCAGCAGCCAATTGGGTACCCTGGCTGGCTACACCTTC; CDR3 protein: CASSQLGTLAGYTF
J gene: TRBJ2-2; clone size: NA; D gene: TRBD1; V gene: TRBV29-1; CDR3 DNA: TGCAGCGTTGAATTACCCGGGACAGGGTCCCCCGGGGAGCTGTTTTTT; CDR3 protein: CSVELPGTGSPGELFF
J gene: TRBJ2-3; clone size: NA; D gene: TRBD1; V gene: TRBV7-9; CDR3 DNA: TGTGCCAGCAGCCGGACAGGGGTTGGCACAGATACGCAGTATTTT; CDR3 protein: CASSRTGVGTDTQYF
J gene: TRBJ2-3; clone size: NA; D gene: NA; V gene: TRBV30; CDR3 DNA: TGTGCCTGGAAGATGGCAGATACGCAGTATTTT; CDR3 protein: CAWKMADTQYF
J gene: TRBJ1-1; clone size: NA; D gene: TRBD1; V gene: TRBV5-1; CDR3 DNA: TGCGCCAGCAGCCCGACAGGGATGAACACTGAAGCTTTCTTT; CDR3 protein: CASSPTGMNTEAFF
J gene: TRBJ2-4; clone size: NA; D gene: NA; V gene: TRBV7-2; CDR3 DNA: TGTGCCAGCAGCTTAGGCAGCCAAAACATTCAGTACTTC; CDR3 protein: CASSLGSQNIQYF
J gene: TRBJ1-5; clone size: NA; D gene: NA; V gene: TRBV12-5; CDR3 DNA: TGTGCTAGTGGGATGACGGGGGATCAGCCCCAGCATTTT; CDR3 protein: CASGMTGDQPQHF
J gene: TRBJ2-6; clone size: few; D gene: NA; V gene: TRBV7-8; CDR3 DNA: TGTGCCAGCAGCTTAGGGGTCGCTGGGGCCAACGTCCTGACTTTC; CDR3 protein: CASSLGVAGANVLTF
J gene: TRBJ1-1; clone size: NA; D gene: NA; V gene: TRBV30; CDR3 DNA: TGTGCCTGGAGTGACCCGGGAAACTTTGAAGCTTTCTTT; CDR3 protein: CAWSDPGNFEAFF
J gene: TRBJ2-2; clone size: NA; D gene: NA; V gene: TRBV5-4; CDR3 DNA: TGTGCCAGCAGCTTGTCCGGGACATACACCGGGGAGCTGTTTTTT; CDR3 protein: CASSLSGTYTGELFF
J gene: TRBJ1-1; clone size: many; D gene: NA; V gene: TRBV5-6; CDR3 DNA: TGTGCCAGCAGCTCCGCCCGGAGAACTGAAGCTTTCTTT; CDR3 protein: CASSSARRTEAFF
J gene: TRBJ2-1; clone size: NA; D gene: NA; V gene: TRBV13; CDR3 DNA: TGTGCCAGCAGCTTACGGCTATACAATGAGCAGTTCTTC; CDR3 protein: CASSLRLYNEQFF
J gene: TRBJ2-7; clone size: NA; D gene: TRBD1; V gene: TRBV13; CDR3 DNA: TGTGCCAGCAGCTCCCCTGAGGGGGCCGGCTACGAGCAGTACTTC; CDR3 protein: CASSSPEGAGYEQYF
J gene: TRBJ2-3; clone size: few; D gene: TRBD1; V gene: TRBV5-1; CDR3 DNA: TGCGCCAGCAGCTTGGTTCAGGGGGCACGAGATACGCAGTATTTT; CDR3 protein: CASSLVQGARDTQYF
J gene: TRBJ1-4; clone size: NA; D gene: NA; V gene: TRBV7-2; CDR3 DNA: TGTGCCAGCAGCAGGTCCGGGATGGCTGAAAAACTGTTTTTT; CDR3 protein: CASSRSGMAEKLFF
J gene: TRBJ1-2; clone size: NA; D gene: TRBD1; V gene: TRBV19; CDR3 DNA: TGTGCCAGTAATCAGGGACAGCAAAGGGAAGGCTACACCTTC; CDR3 protein: CASNQGQQREGYTF
J gene: TRBJ1-4; clone size: NA; D gene: NA; V gene: TRBV25-1; CDR3 DNA: TGTGCCAGCAGTGAAGTTGACACTGCAACTAATGAAAAACTGTTTTTT; CDR3 protein: CASSEVDTATNEKLFF
J gene: TRBJ2-7; clone size: NA; D gene: NA; V gene: TRBV7-2; CDR3 DNA: TGCGCCAGCAGCCAGACCACTGGCGGAGGGTACGAGCAGTACTTC; CDR3 protein: CASSQTTGGGYEQYF
J gene: TRBJ2-7; clone size: NA; D gene: TRBD2; V gene: TRBV11-3; CDR3 DNA: TGTGCCAGCAGCCCGCAGGGACTAGCGGGGCGAGAGCAGTACTTC; CDR3 protein: CASSPQGLAGREQYF
J gene: TRBJ2-5; clone size: once; D gene: NA; V gene: TRBV30; CDR3 DNA: TGTGCCTGGAGTGTATTAGTTGAGACCCAGTACTTC; CDR3 protein: CAWSVLVETQYF
J gene: TRBJ2-4; clone size: NA; D gene: NA; V gene: TRBV11-2; CDR3 DNA: TGTGCCAGCAGCGACGGGGCACTAGCCATTCAGTACTTC; CDR3 protein: CASSDGALAIQYF
J gene: TRBJ2-2; clone size: NA; D gene: NA; V gene: TRBV29-1; CDR3 DNA: TGCAGCGTTGCACGACAGCTTACCGGGGAGCTGTTTTTT; CDR3 protein: CSVARQLTGELFF
J gene: TRBJ1-2; clone size: NA; D gene: NA; V gene: TRBV30; CDR3 DNA: TGTGCCTGGGGGAGACAGCCAAACTATGGCTACACCTTC; CDR3 protein: CAWGRQPNYGYTF
J gene: TRBJ1-1; clone size: NA; D gene: NA; V gene: TRBV27; CDR3 DNA: TGTGCCAGCAGTTTAAACGTCAGGGGCCTTGGAAAAGCTTTCTTT; CDR3 protein: CASSLNVRGLGKAFF
J gene: TRBJ1-1; clone size: NA; D gene: NA; V gene: TRBV6-6; CDR3 DNA: TGTGCCAGCAGTTACTCGACAGGGAACACTGAAGCTTTCTTT; CDR3 protein: CASSYSTGNTEAFF
J gene: TRBJ2-3; clone size: NA; D gene: TRBD2; V gene: TRBV6-5; CDR3 DNA: TGTGCCAGCGGGCGGCTAGCGGGGCTCTGGGATACGCAGTATTTT; CDR3 protein: CASGRLAGLWDTQYF
J gene: TRBJ1-2; clone size: NA; D gene: NA; V gene: TRBV25-1; CDR3 DNA: TGTGCCAGCATATCGAGCCGGGGGGATGGCTACACCTTC; CDR3 protein: CASISSRGDGYTF
J gene: TRBJ1-6; clone size: NA; D gene: NA; V gene: TRBV30; CDR3 DNA: TGTGCCTGGCAACTAGGAGGCGCTTCACCCCTCCACTTT; CDR3 protein: CAWQLGGASPLHF
J gene: TRBJ1-5; clone size: NA; D gene: NA; V gene: TRBV29-1; CDR3 DNA: TGCAGCGTTGCACAGGGTATGTTTCAGCCCCAGCATTTT; CDR3 protein: CSVAQGMFQPQHF
J gene: TRBJ1-1; clone size: few; D gene: NA; V gene: TRBV29-1; CDR3 DNA: TGCAGCGTTGGTAAGAACACTGAAGCTTTCTTT; CDR3 protein: CSVGKNTEAFF
J gene: TRBJ2-7; clone size: NA; D gene: TRBD1; V gene: TRBV29-1; CDR3 DNA: TGCAGCACACGACAGGGGACGAATGTAGAGCAGTACTTC; CDR3 protein: CSTRQGTNVEQYF
J gene: TRBJ1-2; clone size: few; D gene: NA; V gene: TRBV5-6; CDR3 DNA: TGTGCCAGCAGCTTCGCAGGAGCGGGTGACTATGGCTACACCTTC; CDR3 protein: CASSFAGAGDYGYTF
J gene: TRBJ2-7; clone size: NA; D gene: NA; V gene: TRBV7-2; CDR3 DNA: TGTGCCAGCAGCTTCGATCTAGCTGACGAGCAGTACTTC; CDR3 protein: CASSFDLADEQYF
J gene: TRBJ1-2; clone size: NA; D gene: TRBD1; V gene: TRBV4-3; CDR3 DNA: TGCGCCAGCAGCCGCAACCGGGACAGCAACTATGGCTACACCTTC; CDR3 protein: CASSRNRDSNYGYTF
J gene: TRBJ2-2; clone size: NA; D gene: NA; V gene: TRBV2; CDR3 DNA: TGTGCCAGCAGTGATCTAGCCGGGGAGCTGTTTTTT; CDR3 protein: CASSDLAGELFF
J gene: TRBJ1-1; clone size: once; D gene: NA; V gene: TRBV6-5; CDR3 DNA: TGTGCCAGCAGTTACTCCCGCCGGGACCAAGCTTTCTTT; CDR3 protein: CASSYSRRDQAFF
J gene: TRBJ1-1; clone size: NA; D gene: TRBD1; V gene: TRBV29-1; CDR3 DNA: TGCAGCGCCCGACAGGGGGCAAGGACTGAAGCTTTCTTT; CDR3 protein: CSARQGARTEAFF
J gene: TRBJ2-3; clone size: NA; D gene: TRBD2; V gene: TRBV10-3; CDR3 DNA: TGTGCCATCAGTGTCCGGGAGGGTAGCACAGATACGCAGTATTTT; CDR3 protein: CAISVREGSTDTQYF
J gene: TRBJ1-5; clone size: few; D gene: NA; V gene: TRBV7-2; CDR3 DNA: TGTGCCAGCAGCTTAGGCGGGGGGCCCCAGCATTTT; CDR3 protein: CASSLGGGPQHF
J gene: TRBJ2-7; clone size: NA; D gene: NA; V gene: TRBV29-1; CDR3 DNA: TGCAGCGGCGAGACAGAAGCCTACGAGCAGTACTTC; CDR3 protein: CSGETEAYEQYF
J gene: TRBJ2-5; clone size: few; D gene: TRBD2; V gene: TRBV7-3; CDR3 DNA: TGTGCCAGCAGCCTAGGGACTAGCGGCAGGGCCCAGTACTTC; CDR3 protein: CASSLGTSGRAQYF
J gene: TRBJ2-7; clone size: NA; D gene: TRBD1; V gene: TRBV15; CDR3 DNA: TGTGCCACCAGCAGAGACCCAGGGACAGGTACCTACGAGCAGTACTTC; CDR3 protein: CATSRDPGTGTYEQYF
J gene: TRBJ2-1; clone size: few; D gene: TRBD1; V gene: TRBV9; CDR3 DNA: TGTGCCAGCAGCGCAGACCCCGGGACAGGGGCCCGGCATGAGCAGTTCTTC; CDR3 protein: CASSADPGTGARHEQFF
J gene: TRBJ2-1; clone size: NA; D gene: NA; V gene: TRBV2; CDR3 DNA: TGTGCCAGCAGTAATCGACTAGGGGTTCCTGAGCAGTTCTTC; CDR3 protein: CASSNRLGVPEQFF
J gene: TRBJ2-7; clone size: NA; D gene: TRBD2; V gene: TRBV27; CDR3 DNA: TGTGCCAGCAGTTTCCTCGCGGGGGGCCGAAGCGAGCAGTACTTC; CDR3 protein: CASSFLAGGRSEQYF
J gene: TRBJ1-2; clone size: few; D gene: TRBD1; V gene: TRBV7-2; CDR3 DNA: TGTGCCAGCAGCTCGGGGACAGGGGAAGTGAAGGGCTACACCTTC; CDR3 protein: CASSSGTGEVKGYTF
J gene: TRBJ1-6; clone size: NA; D gene: NA; V gene: TRBV25-1; CDR3 DNA: TGTGCCAGCCGTGAGTCCGGGGGCTTCTATAATTCACCCCTCCACTTT; CDR3 protein: CASRESGGFYNSPLHF
J gene: TRBJ2-5; clone size: NA; D gene: TRBD1; V gene: TRBV4-1; CDR3 DNA: TGCGCCAGCAACCCAAAATATACAGGGGTCACCGGAGAGACCCAGTACTTC; CDR3 protein: CASNPKYTGVTGETQYF